This record concerns one T cell receptor (beta chain) sequence. No antigen is known for it. The sample is drawn from a study of T-cell memory formation after mild COVID-19. Study summary: In these data, TCR clusters were largely donor specific. Study outcomes and limitations: Later expanders leaned toward CD4+, whereas clones contracting from day 15 to 85 were balanced CD4/CD8. Cross-reactive memory appears to have joined, as suggested by some responding clones showing up in pre-infection memory. Chiefly within CM and EM were the contracting CD4+ clones; CD8+ ones were within EMRA.

MiXCR, applied by TCRdb to the 5' RACE reads, yields one record per CDR3 protein. The data show 200,000 to 250,000 distinct CDR3 sequences, about 10% seen once. CDR1 is SQVTM, CDR2 ANQGSEA, per germline. The V gene lost 5 bases and the J gene lost 7 bases, with 15 bases spanning the gap. This CDR3 spans 13 amino acids. This receptor was taken from a young man who had mild COVID-19 (a few samples of this study predate the infection). Cell type and time point are not known. What was sequenced was PBMCs or a T cell subset sorted from them (not recorded which). The J gene is TRBJ1-5, the V gene TRBV29-1, with D perhaps matching TRBD1 (5 bases). DNA of the CDR3: TGCAGCGTTTCAATCCAGGGTGGCCAGCCCCAGCATTTT. This gives the protein CSVSIQGGQPQHF. The full variable domain, completed using reference TRBV29-1 and TRBJ1-5, is SAVISQKPSRDICQRGTSLTIQCQVDSQVTMMFWYRQQPGQSLTLIATANQGSEATYESGFVIDKFPISRPNLTFSTLTVSNMSPEDSSIYLCSVSIQGGQPQHFGDGTRLSIL.